This T cell receptor (beta chain) was retrieved from a study of post-analysis software for immune sequencing data. Background on the study: Relapsing-remitting, secondary progressive and progressive-relapsing forms of multiple sclerosis all featured among disease courses. The study's findings and limits: Significantly lower normalized Chao1 diversity was found in patients with multiple sclerosis relative to controls. Under F measure analysis, samples from one preparation batch co-clustered strongly.

On this clonotype: Its antigen is currently unknown.

Prepared libraries of TCR beta cDNA carried unique molecular identifiers. With about 0.95 to 11 million T cells as the source, a few hundred thousand cDNA molecules resulted. TCRdb reprocessed the PCR reads via MiXCR and lists one record per CDR3 protein. The repertoire holds roughly 730,000 distinct CDR3 sequences, roughly 30% seen once, with roughly 0.53% in the top ten. Material: blood. This receptor was identified in a girl between 10 and 17 years old with multiple sclerosis.

CDR3 in DNA: TGTGCCAGCAGCCAGACTAGTCTCCTCTCCTACAATGAGCAGTTCTTC. This codes for CASSQTSLLSYNEQFF. The chain couples TRBV7-2 to TRBJ2-1; maybe TRBD2 (6 bases). CDR1 is SGHTA and CDR2 is FQGNSA in the germline V gene. The CDR3 consists of 16 residues. V was pared by 5 bases and J by 0 bases, with 14 bases between.